The entry below gives a single T cell receptor (beta chain) sequence along with its context. Antigen: not known. Based on CD45RO/CCR7/CD25/CD127/CD95/CD27, CD4+ regulatory, stem cell-like memory, naive and central memory cells were sorted. V lost 3 bases to trimming and J lost 2 bases, with 17 bases between them. The germline CDR1 and CDR2 sequences are GTSNPN and SVGIG (reference sequence). The CDR3 sequence is 17 residues long. This record comes from a study of beta chain features in type 1 diabetes. Study-level points and caveats: Naive, central memory and Treg TCRB repertoires seemed to resemble each other more closely in patients than they did in healthy donors.

The investigators reverse transcribed all of the isolated RNA, so they sequenced expressed TCRB transcripts. Generated by immunoSEQ multiplex PCR, the TCRdb table keeps only in-frame clones and is missing some. Of a few hundred thousand clones in the sample, roughly 30% were seen once. The chain carries TRBV30 and TRBJ2-6; maybe TRBD1 (5 bases). The receptor was isolated from a man between 18 and 29 years old in good health. The sample taken for sequencing was naive CD4+ T cells from blood. Written as DNA, the CDR3 is TGTGCCTGGAGCCAGGCAGGGCGAGCTCCTGGGGCCAACGTCCTGACTTTC. It translates to CAWSQAGRAPGANVLTF.